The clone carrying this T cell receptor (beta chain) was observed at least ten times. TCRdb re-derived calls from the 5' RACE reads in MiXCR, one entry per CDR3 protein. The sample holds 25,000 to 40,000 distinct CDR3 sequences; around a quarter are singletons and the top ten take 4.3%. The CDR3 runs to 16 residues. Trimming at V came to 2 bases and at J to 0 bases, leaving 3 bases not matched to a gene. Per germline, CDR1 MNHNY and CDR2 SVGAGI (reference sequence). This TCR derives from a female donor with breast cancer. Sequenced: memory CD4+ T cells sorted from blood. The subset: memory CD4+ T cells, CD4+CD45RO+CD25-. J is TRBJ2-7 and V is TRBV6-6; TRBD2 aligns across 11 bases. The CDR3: CASSYVLAGGSYEQYF. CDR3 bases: TGTGCCAGCAGTTACGTCCTAGCGGGAGGCTCCTACGAGCAGTACTTC.